A selection of T cell receptor beta chains follows, all from one sample in a study of T-cell memory formation after mild COVID-19. TCRdb fed the 5' RACE reads into MiXCR, producing one record per CDR3 protein. The sample shows over 150,000 distinct CDR3 sequences, 13% of them seen only once. Sequencing input: PBMCs or a T cell subset sorted from them (not recorded which). Receptors were obtained from a man between 18 and 29 years old who had mild COVID-19 (a few samples of this study predate the infection). Cell type and time point are not known. CDR3s include the opening cysteine and the closing phenylalanine or tryptophan. D genes are given only for firm matches. A row's size may be missing; if present it is once, few, many or a size class.

.	TRBV7-6	TRBJ2-2	.	TGTGCCAGCAGCAGGCGGGTGGGCGCCACCGGGGAGCTGTTTTTT	CASSRRVGATGELFF
TRBD1	TRBV29-1	TRBJ1-5	.	TGCAGCGTAGAAGACAGGGTTGGTCAGCCCCAGCATTTT	CSVEDRVGQPQHF
TRBD1	TRBV20-1	TRBJ2-7	few	TGCAGTGCTAGAGATTATAGAAGACAGGGAATTTACGAGCAGTACTTC	CSARDYRRQGIYEQYF
.	TRBV5-4	TRBJ2-5	few	TGTGCCAGCAGCCAGGCACAAGAGACCCAGTACTTC	CASSQAQETQYF
.	TRBV7-6	TRBJ1-1	.	TGTGCCAGCAGACACGACAGTCACACTGAAGCTTTCTTT	CASRHDSHTEAFF
.	TRBV29-1	TRBJ2-3	few	TGCAGCGCCGACAGGGCGGGGAGTACGCAGTATTTT	CSADRAGSTQYF
TRBD1	TRBV7-6	TRBJ2-3	many	TGTGCCAGCACCCGGACAGGAGACACAGATACGCAGTATTTT	CASTRTGDTDTQYF
.	TRBV29-1	TRBJ2-3	.	TGCAGCGTTGACTGGGGGGGCGTGTCAGATACGCAGTATTTT	CSVDWGGVSDTQYF
.	TRBV3-1	TRBJ1-5	.	TGTGCCAGCAGCCCCGTGGGGGGGCTCAATCAGCCCCAGCATTTT	CASSPVGGLNQPQHF
.	TRBV27	TRBJ1-4	.	TGTGCCAGCAGTTATCAGGGGCGGACTAATGAAAAACTGTTTTTT	CASSYQGRTNEKLFF
.	TRBV20-1	TRBJ2-3	few	TGCAGTGCTAGGTCGGGGGCTAGCACAGATACGCAGTATTTT	CSARSGASTDTQYF
TRBD1	TRBV2	TRBJ1-5	few	TGTGCCAGCAAACAGGGGGAGGATCAGCCCCAGCATTTT	CASKQGEDQPQHF
.	TRBV5-1	TRBJ2-3	few	TGCGCCAGCAGATCCGGACTCACCGCTGGCGCAGATACGCAGTATTTT	CASRSGLTAGADTQYF
.	TRBV19	TRBJ2-2	few	TGTGCCAGTAGTATTTCCCCAGGGGACACCGGGGAGCTGTTTTTT	CASSISPGDTGELFF
.	TRBV6-5	TRBJ1-6	.	TGTGCCAGCACCTACCTTGCGACAGCGAGTTCACCCCTCCACTTT	CASTYLATASSPLHF
.	TRBV6-6	TRBJ1-1	.	TGTGCCAGCCATCCTACTCAGGGAAACACTGAAGCTTTCTTT	CASHPTQGNTEAFF
.	TRBV5-1	TRBJ2-5	few	TGCGCCAGCAGCCCGGAGGGGGCTGACCAGTACTTC	CASSPEGADQYF
.	TRBV5-1	TRBJ2-5	many	TGCGCCAGCAGCTTGGGGGCCGAAGAGACCCAGTACTTC	CASSLGAEETQYF
TRBD2	TRBV10-3	TRBJ2-3	few	TGTGCCATCAGTATCCTAGCGGGGGACGATACGCAGTATTTT	CAISILAGDDTQYF